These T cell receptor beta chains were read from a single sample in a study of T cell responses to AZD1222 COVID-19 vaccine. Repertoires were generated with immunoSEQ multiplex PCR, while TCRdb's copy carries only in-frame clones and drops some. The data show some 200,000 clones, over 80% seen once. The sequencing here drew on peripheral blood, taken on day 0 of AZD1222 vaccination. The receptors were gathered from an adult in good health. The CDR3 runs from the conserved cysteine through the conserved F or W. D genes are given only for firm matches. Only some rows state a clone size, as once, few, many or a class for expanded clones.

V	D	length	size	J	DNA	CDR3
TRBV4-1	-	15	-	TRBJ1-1	TGCGCCAGCAGCCAAGAGGCGGGGGTGAGCACTGAAGCTTTCTTT	CASSQEAGVSTEAFF
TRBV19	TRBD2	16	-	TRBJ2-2	TGTGCCAGTAGTATCCGGACTAGCGGGAGTCCCGGGGAGCTGTTTTTT	CASSIRTSGSPGELFF
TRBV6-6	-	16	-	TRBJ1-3	TGTGCCAGCAGCCTATGGAGGAGGGGGTCGGGAAACACCATATATTTT	CASSLWRRGSGNTIYF
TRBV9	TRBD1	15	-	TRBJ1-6	TGTGCCAGCAGCGCCGGACAGGGGCGGAATTCACCCCTCCACTTT	CASSAGQGRNSPLHF
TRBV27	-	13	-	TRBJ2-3	TGTGCCAGCAGTTCAACCCGCACAGATACGCAGTATTTT	CASSSTRTDTQYF
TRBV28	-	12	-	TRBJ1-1	TGTGCCAGCAAAACAGGGAATACTGAAGCTTTCTTT	CASKTGNTEAFF
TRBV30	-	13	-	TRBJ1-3	TGTGCCTGGAGTGCAAGCTCTGGAAACACCATATATTTT	CAWSASSGNTIYF
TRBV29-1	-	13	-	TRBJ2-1	TGCAGCGTTGGAGGTGGGTACCGGGTTGAGCAGTTCTTC	CSVGGGYRVEQFF
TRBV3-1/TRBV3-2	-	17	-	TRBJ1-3	TGTGCCAGCAGCCAAGTGAGCGGACAGAGCTCTGGAAACACCATATATTTT	CASSQVSGQSSGNTIYF
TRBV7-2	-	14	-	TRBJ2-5	TGTGCCAGCAGCTCCCCGGGGATGGCAGAGACCCAGTACTTC	CASSSPGMAETQYF
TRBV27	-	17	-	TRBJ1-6	TGTGCCAGCAGTTTAGCACAGGGTTACTCCTATAATTCACCCCTCCACTTT	CASSLAQGYSYNSPLHF
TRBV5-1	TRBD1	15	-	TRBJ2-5	TGCGCCAGCAGCTCGGACCCGACAGGGTTGGGGGCCCAGTACTTC	CASSSDPTGLGAQYF
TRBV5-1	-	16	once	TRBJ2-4	TGCGCCAGCAGCTTCGGCAGTAGGCTAGCCAAAAACATTCAGTACTTC	CASSFGSRLAKNIQYF
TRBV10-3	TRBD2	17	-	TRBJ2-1	TGTGCCACGTCCCCGGGACTAGCCTCGGGCTCCTACAATGAGCAGTTCTTC	CATSPGLASGSYNEQFF
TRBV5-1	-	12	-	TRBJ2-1	TGCGCCAGCAGCTTGGAGGGGGATGAGCAGTTCTTC	CASSLEGDEQFF
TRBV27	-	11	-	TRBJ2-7	TGTGCCAGCAGTTTACGGGACATTAAATACTTC	CASSLRDIKYF
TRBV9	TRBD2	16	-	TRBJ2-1	TGTGCCAGCAGCGCCCAGGGACTAGCGGGTCTCAATGAGCAGTTCTTC	CASSAQGLAGLNEQFF
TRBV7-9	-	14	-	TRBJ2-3	TGTGCCAGCAGCTTGAACGGGGCCGCGGCTACGCAGTATTTT	CASSLNGAAATQYF
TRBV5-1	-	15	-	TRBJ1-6	TGCGCCAGCAGCTTGGCCGGTCGAAGAGATTCACCCCTCCACTTT	CASSLAGRRDSPLHF
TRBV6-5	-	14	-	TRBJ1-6	TGTGCCAGCAGGGCCTATAGTGTCGATTCACCCCTCCACTTT	CASRAYSVDSPLHF
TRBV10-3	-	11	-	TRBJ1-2	TGTGCCACAGGGGTGGGGCTTGGCTACACCTTC	CATGVGLGYTF
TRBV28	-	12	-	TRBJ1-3	TGTGCCAGCACGCCCAGGGAAAACACCATATATTTT	CASTPRENTIYF
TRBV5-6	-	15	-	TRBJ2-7	TGTGCCAGCAGCTCTCCGGACCGGACCTCCTACGAGCAGTACTTC	CASSSPDRTSYEQYF
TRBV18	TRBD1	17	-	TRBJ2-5	TGTGCCAGCTCACCAAACCTTGGGGACAGGCTCCAAGAGACCCAGTACTTC	CASSPNLGDRLQETQYF
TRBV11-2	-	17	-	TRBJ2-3	TGTGCCAGCAGCTCCCTCCAGGGGTTCCCTAGCACAGATACGCAGTATTTT	CASSSLQGFPSTDTQYF
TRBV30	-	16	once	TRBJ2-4	TGTGCCTGGAGCGGGACGGGGGCAGGGGCCAAAAACATTCAGTACTTC	CAWSGTGAGAKNIQYF
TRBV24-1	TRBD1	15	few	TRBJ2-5	TGTGCCACCAGTGAGCCACAGGGGGCCCAAGAGACCCAGTACTTC	CATSEPQGAQETQYF
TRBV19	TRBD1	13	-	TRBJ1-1	TGTGCCAGTAGTATGGGACAGCACTATGAAGCTTTCTTT	CASSMGQHYEAFF
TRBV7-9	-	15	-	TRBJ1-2	TGTGCCAGCAGCCTCAACCAGGGAGGGAGCTATGGCTACACCTTC	CASSLNQGGSYGYTF
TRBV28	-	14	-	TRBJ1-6	TGTGCCAGCAGTCCGAGAACGGAGATGTCACCCCTCCACTTT	CASSPRTEMSPLHF
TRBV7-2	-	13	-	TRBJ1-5	TGTGCCAGCAGCTTCCGGGAGAAACAGCCCCAGCATTTT	CASSFREKQPQHF
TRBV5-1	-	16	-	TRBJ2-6	TGCGCCAGCACCGGAAATGTAAACTCTGGGGCCAACGTCCTGACTTTC	CASTGNVNSGANVLTF
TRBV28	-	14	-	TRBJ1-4	TGTGCCAGCAGTAACGGACAGTTTTGGGAAAAACTGTTTTTT	CASSNGQFWEKLFF
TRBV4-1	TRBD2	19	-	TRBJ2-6	TGCGCCAGCAGCCAAGAAGGAGCTAGCGGGATCTCTGGGGCCAACGTCCTGACTTTC	CASSQEGASGISGANVLTF
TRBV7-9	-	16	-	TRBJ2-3	TGTGCCAGCAGCCCACGGACTCCCACCGGCACAGATACGCAGTATTTT	CASSPRTPTGTDTQYF
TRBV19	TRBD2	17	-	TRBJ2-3	TGTGCCAGTAGGGGGATCGCGGGAGCCACTAGCACAGATACGCAGTATTTT	CASRGIAGATSTDTQYF
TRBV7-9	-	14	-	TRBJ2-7	TGTGCCAGCAGCTTTAGTACTCCGGGCAACGAGCAGTACTTC	CASSFSTPGNEQYF
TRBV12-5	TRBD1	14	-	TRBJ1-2	TGTGCTAGTGGTTCGACAGGGGCCCGCTATGGCTACACCTTC	CASGSTGARYGYTF
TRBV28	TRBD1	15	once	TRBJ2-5	TGTGCCAGCAGTTCCGGGACAGCATTTGGGGAGACCCAGTACTTC	CASSSGTAFGETQYF
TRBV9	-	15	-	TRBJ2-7	TGTGCCAGCAGCGTACGGGACGTAACGTCGTACGAGCAGTACTTC	CASSVRDVTSYEQYF
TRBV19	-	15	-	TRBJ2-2	TGTGCCAGTAGTGGTACTAGCCAATTTACCGGGGAGCTGTTTTTT	CASSGTSQFTGELFF
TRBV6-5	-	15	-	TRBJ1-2	TGTGCCAGCAGGGTGGTCGTAAATTCTAACTATGGCTACACCTTC	CASRVVVNSNYGYTF
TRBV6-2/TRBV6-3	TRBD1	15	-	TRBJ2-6	TGTGCCAGCAGTTACGGGACAGCCGGGGCCAACGTCCTGACTTTC	CASSYGTAGANVLTF
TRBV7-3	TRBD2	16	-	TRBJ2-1	TGTGCCAGCAGCCCTACCTCTAGCGGGAGCTACAATGAGCAGTTCTTC	CASSPTSSGSYNEQFF
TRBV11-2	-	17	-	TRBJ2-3	TGTGCCAGCGTTTCAGGAGCTATTCTCCGGTCCACAGATACGCAGTATTTT	CASVSGAILRSTDTQYF
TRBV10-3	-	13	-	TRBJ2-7	TGTGCCATCAGTGGCCAGGGCAAGTACGAGCAGTACTTC	CAISGQGKYEQYF
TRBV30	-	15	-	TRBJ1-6	TGTGCCTCACTATTGCGGAGCTCCTATAATTCACCCCTCCACTTT	CASLLRSSYNSPLHF